This is a list of T cell receptor beta chains from one sample in a study of blood T cells in healthy people across ages. Using its own MiXCR run on the 5' RACE reads, TCRdb lists one record per CDR3 protein. Counted here are over a million distinct CDR3 sequences, 42% occurring once; the ten biggest clones make up 7.9%. Material for sequencing was blood. These receptors all stem from a woman aged 18 to 35 in good health. The CDR3 runs from the conserved cysteine through the conserved F or W. A D gene is named only where the DNA matches it firmly. Not all rows give a size; the values are once, few, many and, for expanded clones, a class.

j_call clone_size d_call v_call cdr3_nt cdr3_aa
TRBJ2-5 - - TRBV3-1 TGTGCCAGCAGCCAAGATTCCTGGGCCGAGCTGGAGACCCAGTACTTC CASSQDSWAELETQYF
TRBJ1-6 - - TRBV25-1 TGTGCCAGCTCCAGGGATGTGAATTCACCCCTCCACTTT CASSRDVNSPLHF
TRBJ2-7 - TRBD2 TRBV5-1 TGCGCCAGCAGCGCAGAAGCGGGGGGGTACGAGCAGTACTTC CASSAEAGGYEQYF
TRBJ1-1 - - TRBV9 TGTGCCAGCAGCGTATATCAGGGGATGAACACTGAAGCTTTCTTT CASSVYQGMNTEAFF
TRBJ2-3 - TRBD1 TRBV6-6 TGTGCCAGCACTCCGGGACAGAGCACAGATACGCAGTATTTT CASTPGQSTDTQYF
TRBJ2-2 - TRBD2 TRBV2 TGTGCCAGCAGGGGGACTAGCTCCCGCACCGGGGAGCTGTTTTTT CASRGTSSRTGELFF
TRBJ1-6 - - TRBV6-5 TGTGCCAGCAGGTGGTTAAATTCACCCCTCCACTTT CASRWLNSPLHF
TRBJ2-7 - TRBD2 TRBV14 TGTGCCAGCAGTCTTCGGGGGGGGCGTTACGAGCAGTACTTC CASSLRGGRYEQYF
TRBJ1-6 - TRBD1 TRBV10-3 TGTGCCATCAGTCTGGAGGGACAGGAGGGTGGTTCACCCCTCCACTTT CAISLEGQEGGSPLHF
TRBJ2-2 - TRBD2 TRBV7-2 TGTGCCAGCAGCTTATCACGGCCCCGCAGCGGGGGCCAGAACACCGGGGAGCTGTTTTTT CASSLSRPRSGGQNTGELFF
TRBJ2-5 - TRBD1 TRBV20-1 TGCAGTGCTAGAGTTACAGGGGTGAATGGGGAGACCCAGTACTTC CSARVTGVNGETQYF
TRBJ2-3 few TRBD2 TRBV6-5 TGTGCCAGCAGATTAGCGGGGGCCACAGATACGCAGTATTTT CASRLAGATDTQYF
TRBJ2-1 few TRBD2 TRBV20-1 TGCAGTGCTAGGGAGCCGGGGGGGAACAATGAGCAGTTCTTC CSAREPGGNNEQFF
TRBJ1-5 - - TRBV7-9 TGTGCCAGCAGCTTAGGGACACATCAGCCCCAGCATTTT CASSLGTHQPQHF
TRBJ2-1 - - TRBV9 TGTGCCAGCTCTTGGGACATAGGGTACAATGAGCAGTTCTTC CASSWDIGYNEQFF
TRBJ2-1 - - TRBV20-1 TGCAGTGCTAGAGGTTATGAGCAGTTCTTC CSARGYEQFF
TRBJ2-7 - - TRBV5-1 TGCGCCAGCAGCTTGGCCGCGGAAATGACCTACGAGCAGTACTTC CASSLAAEMTYEQYF
TRBJ1-2 once - TRBV2 TGTGCCAGCAGTTATACGAAGGACTATGGCTACACCTTC CASSYTKDYGYTF
TRBJ2-1 - TRBD2 TRBV6-1 TGTGCCAGCAGTGATCTTAGCGGGAGGACTAACTACAATGAGCAGTTCTTC CASSDLSGRTNYNEQFF
TRBJ2-7 - - TRBV5-1 TGCGCCAGCAGCTTGGCCTGGGGTTTCAGGGATGAGCAGTACTTC CASSLAWGFRDEQYF
TRBJ2-1 - - TRBV27 TGTGTCAGCAGTTTCCCGAGCTCCTACAATGAGCAGTTCTTC CVSSFPSSYNEQFF
TRBJ1-4 - - TRBV4-1 TGCGCCAGCAGCCAAGAAGGAGCAGGGGTCAATGAAAAACTGTTTTTT CASSQEGAGVNEKLFF
TRBJ2-2 few - TRBV5-1 TGCGCCAGCAGGGATTGGGGGGCGAACACCGGGGAGCTGTTTTTT CASRDWGANTGELFF
TRBJ2-1 - - TRBV7-2 TGTGCCAGCAGCTTAGGCCAGTACTCCTACAATGAGCAGTTCTTC CASSLGQYSYNEQFF
TRBJ2-5 few - TRBV20-1 TGCAGTGCCCTGGACACGAAGAGGGAGACCCAGTACTTC CSALDTKRETQYF
TRBJ2-1 few - TRBV27 TGTGCCAGCAGTTTGAGGGATTCCCTCAATGAGCAGTTCTTC CASSLRDSLNEQFF
TRBJ1-5 - - TRBV12-3/TRBV12-4 TGTGCCAGCAGTTTAAGCTCCTCCGGGCCTGCACCGGGTAGCAATCAGCCCCAGCATTTT CASSLSSSGPAPGSNQPQHF
TRBJ2-3 - - TRBV29-1 TGCAGCGTTGAACAAAGCACAGATACGCAGTATTTT CSVEQSTDTQYF
TRBJ2-2 - - TRBV29-1 TGCAGCGTCTTGATCACCGGGGAGCTGTTTTTT CSVLITGELFF
TRBJ2-7 few - TRBV2 TGTGCCAGCAGTGAAACGACTTCTCCAACCTACGAGCAGTACTTC CASSETTSPTYEQYF
TRBJ1-1 - - TRBV4-1 TGCGCCAGCAGCCACCTCCGGTCCCGTGAAGCTTTCTTT CASSHLRSREAFF
TRBJ1-2 few - TRBV20-1 TGCAGTGCGATGGAACAGGTCGGCTATGGCTACACCTTC CSAMEQVGYGYTF
TRBJ2-1 - - TRBV2 TGTGCCAGCACCTATACCAGCTCCTACAATGAGCGGTTCTTC CASTYTSSYNERFF
TRBJ1-4 - - TRBV12-3/TRBV12-4 TGTGCCAGCAGCTCAACAGGCTCTGGTAGTGAAAAACTGTTTTTT CASSSTGSGSEKLFF
TRBJ1-2 - - TRBV7-6 TGTGCCAGCAGCTTCAGGGGATTAACAAACTATGGCTACACCTTC CASSFRGLTNYGYTF
TRBJ2-3 - TRBD2 TRBV27 TGTGCCAGCAGCCGACTAGCGGGGAATTCAAATACGCAGTATTTT CASSRLAGNSNTQYF
TRBJ2-7 few TRBD2 TRBV7-8 TGTGCCAGCAGTCTGGGTGGGAGGGGCTCCTACGAGCAGTACTTC CASSLGGRGSYEQYF
TRBJ1-2 - - TRBV7-2 TGTGCCAGCAGCTCAATAGGGGCCACGGGTGGCTACACCTTC CASSSIGATGGYTF
TRBJ2-1 - - TRBV24-1 TGTGCCACCAGTGGTACAGCCCACAATGAGCAGTTCTTC CATSGTAHNEQFF
TRBJ2-3 - TRBD1 TRBV6-5 TGTGCCAGCAGCCGGACAGGCGCAAGTACGCAGTATTTT CASSRTGASTQYF
TRBJ2-7 few TRBD1 TRBV20-1 TGCAGTGCTAGAGATAGTCGAACAGGGGGTTTATACGAGCAGTACTTC CSARDSRTGGLYEQYF